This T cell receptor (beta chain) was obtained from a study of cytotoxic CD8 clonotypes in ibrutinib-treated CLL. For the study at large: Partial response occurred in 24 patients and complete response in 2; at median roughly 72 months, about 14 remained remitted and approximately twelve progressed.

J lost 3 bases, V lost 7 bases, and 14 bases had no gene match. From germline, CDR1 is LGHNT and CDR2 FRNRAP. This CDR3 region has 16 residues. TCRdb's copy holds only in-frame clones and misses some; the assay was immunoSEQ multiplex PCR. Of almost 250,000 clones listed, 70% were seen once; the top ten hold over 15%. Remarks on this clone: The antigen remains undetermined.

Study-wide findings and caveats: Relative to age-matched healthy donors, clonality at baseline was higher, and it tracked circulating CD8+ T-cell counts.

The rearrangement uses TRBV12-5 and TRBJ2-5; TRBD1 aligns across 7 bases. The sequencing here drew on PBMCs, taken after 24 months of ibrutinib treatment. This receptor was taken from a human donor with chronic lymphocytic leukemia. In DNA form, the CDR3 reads TGTGCTAGTGCCCCCCTAAGAACCGGGACAGAAGAGACCCAGTACTTC. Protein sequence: CASAPLRTGTEETQYF. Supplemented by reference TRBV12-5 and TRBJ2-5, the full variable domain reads DARVTQTPRHKVTEMGQEVTMRCQPILGHNTVFWYRQTMMQGLELLAYFRNRAPLDDSGMPKDRFSAEMPDATLATLKIQPSEPRDSAVYFCASAPLRTGTEETQYFGPGTRLLVL.